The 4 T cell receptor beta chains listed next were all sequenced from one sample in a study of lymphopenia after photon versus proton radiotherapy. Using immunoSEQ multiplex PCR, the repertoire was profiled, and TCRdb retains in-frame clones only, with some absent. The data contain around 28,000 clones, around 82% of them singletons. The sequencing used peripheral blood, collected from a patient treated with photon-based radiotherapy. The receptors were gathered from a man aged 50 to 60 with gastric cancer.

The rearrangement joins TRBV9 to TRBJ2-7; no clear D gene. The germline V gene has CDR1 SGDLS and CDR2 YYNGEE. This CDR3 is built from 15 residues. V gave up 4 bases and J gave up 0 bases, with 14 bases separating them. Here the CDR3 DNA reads TGTGCCAGCAGCCCCTTTCTGGGCGCCTCCTACGAGCAGTACTTC. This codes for CASSPFLGASYEQYF.

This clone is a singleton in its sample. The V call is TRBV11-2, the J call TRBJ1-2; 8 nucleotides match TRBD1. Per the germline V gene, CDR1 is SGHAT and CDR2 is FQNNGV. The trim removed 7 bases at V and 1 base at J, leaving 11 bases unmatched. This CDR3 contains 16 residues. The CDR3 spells CASTPVLDRGNYGYTF. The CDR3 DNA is TGTGCCAGCACCCCTGTGCTCGACAGGGGTAACTATGGCTACACCTTC.

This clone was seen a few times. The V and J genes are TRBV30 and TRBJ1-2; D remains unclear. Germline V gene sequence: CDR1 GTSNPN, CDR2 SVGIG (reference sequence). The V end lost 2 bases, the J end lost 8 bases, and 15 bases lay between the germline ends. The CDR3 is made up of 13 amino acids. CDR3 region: CAWSPSGIGGYTF. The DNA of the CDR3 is TGTGCCTGGAGTCCATCGGGGATAGGGGGCTACACCTTC.

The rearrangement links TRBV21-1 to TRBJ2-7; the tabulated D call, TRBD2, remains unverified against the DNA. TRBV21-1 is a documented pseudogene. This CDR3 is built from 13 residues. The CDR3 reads CASSQRGTYEQYV. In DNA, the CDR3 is TGTGCCAGCAGCCAACGGGGAACCTACGAGCAGTACGTC.